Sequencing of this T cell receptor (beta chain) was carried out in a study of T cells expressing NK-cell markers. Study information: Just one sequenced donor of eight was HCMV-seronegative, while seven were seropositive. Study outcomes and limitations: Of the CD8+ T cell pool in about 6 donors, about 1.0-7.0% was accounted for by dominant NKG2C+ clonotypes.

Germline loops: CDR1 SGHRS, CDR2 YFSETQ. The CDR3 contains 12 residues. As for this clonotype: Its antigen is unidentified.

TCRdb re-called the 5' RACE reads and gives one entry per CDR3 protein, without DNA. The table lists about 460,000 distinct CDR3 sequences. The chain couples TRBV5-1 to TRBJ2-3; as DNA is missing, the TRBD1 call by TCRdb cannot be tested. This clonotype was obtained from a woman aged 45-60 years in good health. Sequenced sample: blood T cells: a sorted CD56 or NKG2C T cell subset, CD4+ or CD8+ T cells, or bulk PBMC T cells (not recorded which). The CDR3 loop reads CASSRQGDTQYF.